This is a list of T cell receptor beta chains from one sample in a study of blood T cell repertoires in COVID-19. TCRdb keeps only in-frame clones here, not all; method: immunoSEQ multiplex PCR. The data hold approximately 200,000 clones, with 90% to 95% observed a single time. Sequencing used peripheral blood. The receptors were gathered from a man in his thirties or forties with COVID-19, enrolled during active disease. CDR3s include the opening cysteine and the closing phenylalanine or tryptophan. The order of the fields is V gene, D gene, clone size, J gene, CDR3 DNA, CDR3 protein. A D gene is named only where the DNA matches it firmly. Only some rows state a clone size, as once, few, many or a class for expanded clones.

V gene: TRBV19; D gene: NA; clone size: NA; J gene: TRBJ1-1; CDR3 DNA: TGTGCCAGTACCACAGGGCGGGGGAGTTGGACTGAAGCTTTCTTT; CDR3 protein: CASTTGRGSWTEAFF
V gene: TRBV5-6; D gene: NA; clone size: NA; J gene: TRBJ1-2; CDR3 DNA: TGTGCCAGCAGCACCAGGAACTATGGCTACACCTTC; CDR3 protein: CASSTRNYGYTF
V gene: TRBV19; D gene: TRBD1; clone size: NA; J gene: TRBJ1-5; CDR3 DNA: TGTGCCAGTAGTATGTCCGGGACAGGTAGTCAGCCCCAGCATTTT; CDR3 protein: CASSMSGTGSQPQHF
V gene: TRBV18; D gene: TRBD1; clone size: NA; J gene: TRBJ2-1; CDR3 DNA: TGTGCCAGCTCACCACCGAATTCTGGGACAGGGCACAATGAGCAGTTCTTC; CDR3 protein: CASSPPNSGTGHNEQFF
V gene: TRBV2; D gene: NA; clone size: NA; J gene: TRBJ1-2; CDR3 DNA: TGTGCCAGCAGTGACAGGGGCTCTGGTGGCTACACCTTC; CDR3 protein: CASSDRGSGGYTF
V gene: TRBV19; D gene: NA; clone size: NA; J gene: TRBJ1-5; CDR3 DNA: TGTGCCAGTAGTCCCGGTCCCCCGGGGAGCAATCAGCCCCAGCATTTT; CDR3 protein: CASSPGPPGSNQPQHF
V gene: TRBV5-5; D gene: NA; clone size: NA; J gene: TRBJ1-1; CDR3 DNA: TGTGCCAGCAGTCCGACTCCGAACACTGAAGCTTTCTTT; CDR3 protein: CASSPTPNTEAFF
V gene: TRBV5-1; D gene: NA; clone size: NA; J gene: TRBJ1-1; CDR3 DNA: TGCGCCAGCAGCTTGTTAGGCCTCCGGGACACTGAAGCTTTCTTT; CDR3 protein: CASSLLGLRDTEAFF
V gene: TRBV27; D gene: NA; clone size: NA; J gene: TRBJ1-5; CDR3 DNA: TGTGCCAGCAGTTTATACCCAGGGAATCAGCCCCAGCATTTT; CDR3 protein: CASSLYPGNQPQHF
V gene: TRBV7-3; D gene: TRBD2; clone size: NA; J gene: TRBJ2-3; CDR3 DNA: TGTGCCAGCAGCTTAGGCCAGAGCGGGGCAAGCACAGATACGCAGTATTTT; CDR3 protein: CASSLGQSGASTDTQYF
V gene: TRBV5-4; D gene: NA; clone size: NA; J gene: TRBJ1-3; CDR3 DNA: TGTGCCAGCAGCCGGGGGGAGGTGGGGACGCCGTCCGGAAACACCATATATTTT; CDR3 protein: CASSRGEVGTPSGNTIYF
V gene: TRBV19; D gene: NA; clone size: NA; J gene: TRBJ1-2; CDR3 DNA: TGTGCCAGTAGTATCCTAGTGGGGGCTCGGTATGGCTACACCTTC; CDR3 protein: CASSILVGARYGYTF
V gene: TRBV4-1; D gene: NA; clone size: NA; J gene: TRBJ1-2; CDR3 DNA: TGCGCCAGCAGCCAAGAGTTCCGGGATGGCTACACCTTC; CDR3 protein: CASSQEFRDGYTF
V gene: TRBV5-1; D gene: TRBD2; clone size: NA; J gene: TRBJ2-1; CDR3 DNA: TGCGCCAGCAGCTTGGGGACTAGCTTTTACAATGAGCAGTTCTTC; CDR3 protein: CASSLGTSFYNEQFF
V gene: TRBV5-1; D gene: NA; clone size: NA; J gene: TRBJ2-3; CDR3 DNA: TGCGCCAGCAGTACGACAGGTGCAGATACGCAGTATTTT; CDR3 protein: CASSTTGADTQYF
V gene: TRBV19; D gene: TRBD1; clone size: NA; J gene: TRBJ1-1; CDR3 DNA: TGTGCCACCGGGGACAGGGTCCTCGAAAAGAACACTGAAGCTTTCTTT; CDR3 protein: CATGDRVLEKNTEAFF
V gene: TRBV5-4; D gene: TRBD1; clone size: NA; J gene: TRBJ1-2; CDR3 DNA: TGTGCCAGCAGTCCCCAGGGGGGCGCGGACTATGGCTACACCTTC; CDR3 protein: CASSPQGGADYGYTF
V gene: TRBV19; D gene: NA; clone size: NA; J gene: TRBJ1-2; CDR3 DNA: TGTGCCAGTAGAGGGTCCGCAGGGGCTGGGGGCTACACCTTC; CDR3 protein: CASRGSAGAGGYTF
V gene: TRBV11-2; D gene: NA; clone size: NA; J gene: TRBJ1-2; CDR3 DNA: TGTGCCAGCAGCCTTCAAGGCGGGGGTGCCTATGGCTACACCTTC; CDR3 protein: CASSLQGGGAYGYTF
V gene: TRBV20-1; D gene: NA; clone size: NA; J gene: TRBJ1-2; CDR3 DNA: TGCAGTGCAGCTACCTATGGCTACACCTTC; CDR3 protein: CSAATYGYTF
V gene: TRBV5-5; D gene: TRBD1; clone size: NA; J gene: TRBJ2-3; CDR3 DNA: TGTGCCAGCAGATCACAGGGGGGCACAGATACGCAGTATTTT; CDR3 protein: CASRSQGGTDTQYF
V gene: TRBV5-1; D gene: NA; clone size: NA; J gene: TRBJ1-5; CDR3 DNA: TGCGCCAGCAGCTTGATGCGTAGAAATCAGCCCCAGCATTTT; CDR3 protein: CASSLMRRNQPQHF
V gene: TRBV9; D gene: TRBD1; clone size: once; J gene: TRBJ1-5; CDR3 DNA: TGTGCCAGCAGCCAGGGCGGGGGGACAGGGGGCAATCAGCCCCAGCATTTT; CDR3 protein: CASSQGGGTGGNQPQHF
V gene: TRBV11-1; D gene: NA; clone size: NA; J gene: TRBJ1-1; CDR3 DNA: TGTGCCAGCAGCTTAGTCCCGGGAGGAGGGACTGAAGCTTTCTTT; CDR3 protein: CASSLVPGGGTEAFF
V gene: TRBV7-2; D gene: TRBD2; clone size: NA; J gene: TRBJ2-1; CDR3 DNA: TGTGCCAGCAGCTTAGCCCCTAGCGGGGGGGTTTTATACAATGAGCAGTTCTTC; CDR3 protein: CASSLAPSGGVLYNEQFF
V gene: TRBV9; D gene: NA; clone size: once; J gene: TRBJ2-7; CDR3 DNA: TGTGCCAGCAGCCCCTGGGGGGAACCCTACGAGCAGTACTTC; CDR3 protein: CASSPWGEPYEQYF
V gene: TRBV6-5; D gene: TRBD2; clone size: NA; J gene: TRBJ2-5; CDR3 DNA: TGTGCCAGCAGTTACAGACTAGCGGGGGAAGAGACCCAGTACTTC; CDR3 protein: CASSYRLAGEETQYF
V gene: TRBV6-5; D gene: NA; clone size: once; J gene: TRBJ1-4; CDR3 DNA: TGTGCCAGCAGTCACAGGGTGCTTGGGCAACTGTTTTTT; CDR3 protein: CASSHRVLGQLFF
V gene: TRBV28; D gene: NA; clone size: NA; J gene: TRBJ2-7; CDR3 DNA: TGTGCCAGCAGTCGCCGACAGCCCTACGAGCAGTACTTC; CDR3 protein: CASSRRQPYEQYF
V gene: TRBV3-1/TRBV3-2; D gene: NA; clone size: NA; J gene: TRBJ1-3; CDR3 DNA: TGTGCCAGCAGCCAAGGAGAATGGGGAAACACCATATATTTT; CDR3 protein: CASSQGEWGNTIYF
V gene: TRBV19; D gene: TRBD1; clone size: NA; J gene: TRBJ1-5; CDR3 DNA: TGTGCCAGTAGCGGGACAGGGGCGGGTTATAGCAATCAGCCCCAGCATTTT; CDR3 protein: CASSGTGAGYSNQPQHF
V gene: TRBV5-1; D gene: TRBD1; clone size: NA; J gene: TRBJ1-1; CDR3 DNA: TGCGCCAGCAGCCGACAGGGGGCTGACACTGAAGCTTTCTTT; CDR3 protein: CASSRQGADTEAFF
V gene: TRBV24-1; D gene: TRBD1; clone size: NA; J gene: TRBJ1-5; CDR3 DNA: TGTGCCACCTCTGACAGGGGGAATCAGCCCCAGCATTTT; CDR3 protein: CATSDRGNQPQHF
V gene: TRBV18; D gene: NA; clone size: NA; J gene: TRBJ1-1; CDR3 DNA: TGTGCCAGCTCACCACCGGACAGGAACACTGAAGCTTTCTTT; CDR3 protein: CASSPPDRNTEAFF
V gene: TRBV6-6; D gene: NA; clone size: NA; J gene: TRBJ1-4; CDR3 DNA: TGTGCCAGCAGTCTAGGAGGCCATGAAAAACTGTTTTTT; CDR3 protein: CASSLGGHEKLFF
V gene: TRBV5-4; D gene: NA; clone size: NA; J gene: TRBJ2-5; CDR3 DNA: TGTGCCAGCAGGGCCGGGACAAGATCAATCGGCGAGACCCAGTACTTC; CDR3 protein: CASRAGTRSIGETQYF
V gene: TRBV25-1; D gene: TRBD1; clone size: NA; J gene: TRBJ2-2; CDR3 DNA: TGTGCCAGCAGTGACTCGGTCACAGGGGGCGGTCCCGGGGAGCTGTTTTTT; CDR3 protein: CASSDSVTGGGPGELFF
V gene: TRBV10-2; D gene: TRBD2; clone size: NA; J gene: TRBJ2-5; CDR3 DNA: TGCGCCAGCAGCGTATTAGCGGGGGGCAGGATAGGATCGGCCCAGTACTTC; CDR3 protein: CASSVLAGGRIGSAQYF
V gene: TRBV5-1; D gene: NA; clone size: NA; J gene: TRBJ1-4; CDR3 DNA: TGCGCCAGCAGCTTCGGACGAACGGGGGAAAAACTGTTTTTT; CDR3 protein: CASSFGRTGEKLFF
V gene: TRBV29-1; D gene: NA; clone size: NA; J gene: TRBJ2-2; CDR3 DNA: TGCAGCGTTGAGGGGAACGGGATAGGGATGAACACCGGGGAGCTGTTTTTT; CDR3 protein: CSVEGNGIGMNTGELFF
V gene: TRBV6-5; D gene: NA; clone size: NA; J gene: TRBJ2-6; CDR3 DNA: TGTGCCAGCAGTCTCGGAGTCTCTGGGGCCAACGTCCTGACTTTC; CDR3 protein: CASSLGVSGANVLTF
V gene: TRBV7-9; D gene: NA; clone size: NA; J gene: TRBJ1-3; CDR3 DNA: TGTGCCAGCAGCTTAGCCGGTGGAAACACCATATATTTT; CDR3 protein: CASSLAGGNTIYF
V gene: TRBV18; D gene: TRBD1; clone size: few; J gene: TRBJ1-5; CDR3 DNA: TGTGCCAGCTCAGTGGGGACAGGGGATCAGCCCCAGCATTTT; CDR3 protein: CASSVGTGDQPQHF
V gene: TRBV19; D gene: NA; clone size: NA; J gene: TRBJ2-7; CDR3 DNA: TGTGCCAGTAGTATGATAGGAGCGGCCTACGAGCAGTACTTC; CDR3 protein: CASSMIGAAYEQYF
V gene: TRBV28; D gene: TRBD1; clone size: NA; J gene: TRBJ1-6; CDR3 DNA: TGTGCCAGCAGAACCGACAGGGCTGGGCATTCACCCCTCCACTTT; CDR3 protein: CASRTDRAGHSPLHF
V gene: TRBV27; D gene: TRBD2; clone size: NA; J gene: TRBJ2-7; CDR3 DNA: TGTGCCAGCAGTTTATCTAGCGGGGGTTTGGGAAATCTCTACGAGCAGTACTTC; CDR3 protein: CASSLSSGGLGNLYEQYF
V gene: TRBV7-9; D gene: NA; clone size: NA; J gene: TRBJ1-1; CDR3 DNA: TGTGCCAGCAGCTTAGCTAGGGGAAACACTGAAGCTTTCTTT; CDR3 protein: CASSLARGNTEAFF
V gene: TRBV4-1; D gene: NA; clone size: NA; J gene: TRBJ1-4; CDR3 DNA: TGCGCCAGCAGCCAAGAGGGCAGCCCTGCAACTAATGAAAAACTGTTTTTT; CDR3 protein: CASSQEGSPATNEKLFF
V gene: TRBV6-5; D gene: NA; clone size: NA; J gene: TRBJ1-1; CDR3 DNA: TGTGCCAGCAGTACCCAGGGACACCAAGAAACTGAAGCTTTCTTT; CDR3 protein: CASSTQGHQETEAFF
V gene: TRBV24-1; D gene: TRBD2; clone size: once; J gene: TRBJ2-1; CDR3 DNA: TGTGCCACCAGTGACTCCCCCCTAGCGGGGGGGCTGAGTGAGCAGTTCTTC; CDR3 protein: CATSDSPLAGGLSEQFF
V gene: TRBV7-9; D gene: NA; clone size: NA; J gene: TRBJ1-1; CDR3 DNA: TGTGCCAGCAGCTTAGGGGTTGGACAGTTTGAAGCTTTCTTT; CDR3 protein: CASSLGVGQFEAFF